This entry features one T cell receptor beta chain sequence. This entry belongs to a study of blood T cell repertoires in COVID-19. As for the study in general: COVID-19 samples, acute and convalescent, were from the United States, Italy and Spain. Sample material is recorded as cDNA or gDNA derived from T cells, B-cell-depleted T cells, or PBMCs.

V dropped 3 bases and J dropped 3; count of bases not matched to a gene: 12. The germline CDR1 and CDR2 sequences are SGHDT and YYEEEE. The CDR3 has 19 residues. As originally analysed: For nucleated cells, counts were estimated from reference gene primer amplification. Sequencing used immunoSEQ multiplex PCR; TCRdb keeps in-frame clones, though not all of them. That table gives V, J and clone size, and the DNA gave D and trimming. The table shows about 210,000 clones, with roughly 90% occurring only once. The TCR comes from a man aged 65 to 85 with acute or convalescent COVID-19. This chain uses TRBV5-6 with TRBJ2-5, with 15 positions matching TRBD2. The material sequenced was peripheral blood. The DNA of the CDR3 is TGTGCCAGCAGCTACCAACAAGGGACTAGCGGGAGGAGGGAAGAGACCCAGTACTTC. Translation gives CASSYQQGTSGRREETQYF.